A single sample gave rise to the 12 T cell receptor beta chains below, sequenced in a study of blood T cell repertoires in COVID-19. Profiled with immunoSEQ multiplex PCR; TCRdb holds only in-frame clones, not every one. The sample holds hundreds of thousands of clones, 87% seen once. Sequencing was carried out using peripheral blood. These receptors were obtained from a man in his fifties or sixties who had recovered from COVID-19.

The V and J genes are TRBV29-1 and TRBJ1-1, with TRBD1 matching 8 bases. The CDR3 consists of 13 residues. V lost 5 bases and J lost 5; bases outside the gene matches: 7. From germline, CDR1 is SQVTM and CDR2 ANQGSEA. The CDR3 DNA is TGCAGCGTTTGGACAGGGAGGGCAACTGAAGCTTTCTTT. Its translation: CSVWTGRATEAFF.

The chain employs TRBV7-6 and TRBJ2-7; perhaps TRBD2 as D (5 bases). The CDR3 runs 16 residues. Deletions cut 8 bases from V and 2 bases from J, with 22 bases between. From germline, CDR1 is SGHVS and CDR2 FNYEAQ. CDR3 coding DNA: TGTGCCAGCTCCATTGCGGCGGGCGATGCCCCCTACGAGCAGTACTTC. This encodes CASSIAAGDAPYEQYF.

J is TRBJ2-7 and V is TRBV5-6; 7 nucleotides align to TRBD1. Germline V CDR1 and CDR2: SGHDT, YYEEEE. The CDR3 covers 14 residues. Trimming took 5 bases from V and 3 from J; bases not matched to a gene: 8. CDR3: CASRLFGQDYEQYV. CDR3 sequence (DNA): TGTGCCAGCAGACTATTTGGACAGGACTACGAGCAGTACGTC.

The gene calls are TRBV6-5 and TRBJ1-5, with no clear D. Deletions cut 0 bases from V and 3 bases from J, with 6 bases between. The CDR3 consists of 14 residues. Germline V gene data show CDR1 as MNHEY and CDR2 as SVGAGI. The CDR3 DNA follows: TGTGCCAGCAGTTACTCGAGCTCCAATCAGCCCCAGCATTTT. Translation gives CASSYSSSNQPQHF.

The chain combines TRBV9 with TRBJ2-3; 12 positions match TRBD1. After removal of 4 bases from V and 4 bases from J, the junction contained 4 bases not matched to a gene. Per the germline V gene, CDR1 is SGDLS and CDR2 is YYNGEE. The CDR3 is made up of 15 amino acids. CDR3 loop: CASSLGQGAADTQYF. Here the CDR3 DNA reads TGTGCCAGCAGCTTGGGACAGGGGGCGGCAGATACGCAGTATTTT.

This chain joins TRBV7-9 and TRBJ2-4; TRBD1 is a possible D gene (7 bases). The germline V gene encodes CDR1 SEHNR and CDR2 FQNEAQ (reference sequence). The CDR3 is made up of 12 amino acids. Trimming took 4 bases from V and 7 from J, leaving 8 bases between them. CDR3 coding DNA: TGTGCCAGCAGCTCAGGGGGGAACATTCAGTACTTC. This gives the protein CASSSGGNIQYF.

There are a few counts of this clone. CDR3 bases: TGTGCCAGCAGTTTTCGACTGCGGGAGACCCAGTACTTC. Translating it yields CASSFRLRETQYF. J is TRBJ2-5 and V is TRBV27; D gene uncertain. Germline assignment: CDR1 MNHEY and CDR2 SMNVEV (reference sequence). The CDR3 totals 13 residues. Between the trimmed V and J ends, which lost 3 bases and 5 bases, there was a span of 10 bases.

This chain links TRBV19 with TRBJ1-2; 10 bases match TRBD1. The CDR3 has 14 residues. The ends lost 6 bases at V and 8 bases at J; junction bases unmatched: 9. Per the germline V gene, CDR1 is LNHDA and CDR2 is SQIVND (reference sequence). CDR3 loop: CASRPDRGPRGYTF. CDR3 DNA sequence: TGTGCCAGTAGGCCTGACAGGGGGCCGCGGGGCTACACCTTC.

CDR3 bases: TGCAGCGTTGGAGGGACTAGCGGGGGGGCTCCTGATACGCAGTATTTT. This sequence encodes CSVGGTSGGAPDTQYF. The chain carries TRBV29-1 and TRBJ2-3, with 16 bases identical to TRBD2. Germline trimming cut 4 bases from V and 6 bases from J; bases unmatched to any gene: 7. Germline V gives CDR1 SQVTM, CDR2 ANQGSEA. This CDR3 region has 16 residues.

The V call is TRBV5-6, the J call TRBJ2-2; tentatively, D is TRBD1 (6 bases). V lost 4 bases and J 0 bases, leaving 7 bases between the germline ends. Germline CDR1 is SGHDT and CDR2 is YYEEEE. The CDR3 has 14 amino acids. The CDR3 protein is CASSGTSNTGELFF. CDR3 DNA: TGTGCCAGCAGCGGGACATCGAACACCGGGGAGCTGTTTTTT.

The chain combines TRBV6-5 with TRBJ1-3; 7 nucleotides match TRBD1. The CDR3 runs 15 residues. J gave up 5 bases and V 0 bases, and 4 bases lay outside the gene matches. Germline V gene data show CDR1 as MNHEY and CDR2 as SVGAGI. CDR3 region: CASSYSIGGRNTIYF. The CDR3 nucleotides read TGTGCCAGCAGTTACTCGATAGGGGGCCGAAACACCATATATTTT.

J is TRBJ2-3 and V is TRBV9; TRBD2 is a possible D gene (5 bases). CDR3 length equals 20 residues. Between the trimmed V and J ends, which lost 3 bases and 0 bases, there was a span of 26 bases. In germline, CDR1 is SGDLS, CDR2 YYNGEE. The CDR3 coding sequence is TGTGCCAGCAGCGGCCGCGAACCCAAGCTTCCTGGGGAGAGCACAGATACGCAGTATTTT. Translating it yields CASSGREPKLPGESTDTQYF.